This TCR beta chain was retrieved from a study of post-analysis software for immune sequencing data. Study-level background: Relapsing-remitting, secondary progressive and progressive-relapsing multiple sclerosis courses were included. General study findings and limits: Controls had significantly higher normalized Chao1 diversity than multiple sclerosis patients. Roughly five TRBV segments appeared more often in patients than in controls, and TRBV5-6, TRBV5-1 and TRBV20-1 were among these.

The TCR beta cDNA libraries carried unique molecular identifiers. Each CDR3 protein gets one entry after TCRdb re-called the PCR reads with MiXCR. The sample lists approximately 460,000 distinct CDR3 sequences, around 40% occurring once. V shed 4 bases and J 5 bases; nucleotides not matched to a gene: 9. This CDR3 is built from 16 residues. Germline V gene sequence: CDR1 SGHAT, CDR2 FQNNGV. About this clonotype itself: Its antigen is currently unknown.

The sequenced sample consisted of blood. J is TRBJ2-1 and V is TRBV11-2; 9 bases are a match to TRBD1. The receptor was derived from a girl aged 10-17 years with multiple sclerosis. CDR3 residues: CASSYRPGQGDNEQFF. CDR3 sequence (DNA): TGTGCCAGCAGCTATAGACCGGGACAGGGCGACAATGAGCAGTTCTTC.